These 5 T cell receptor beta chains originate from one sample sequenced in a study of T cell responses to AZD1222 COVID-19 vaccine. Assay: immunoSEQ multiplex PCR; the TCRdb copy retains only in-frame clones and omits some. Among roughly 99,000 clones listed, 70% to 90% were seen once. Material: peripheral blood, obtained 28 days after the second AZD1222 dose. These receptor sequences come from an adult who received the AZD1222 COVID-19 vaccine.

The gene calls are TRBV19 and TRBJ1-2, with D tentatively TRBD1 (5 bases). V lost 5 bases and J lost 5, with 21 bases in between. The CDR3 is 16 amino acids. CDR1 is LNHDA, CDR2 SQIVND, per germline (reference sequence). CDR3 amino acids: CASSPSLDSPAYGYTF. For the CDR3, the DNA is TGTGCCAGTAGTCCGAGCCTTGACAGCCCCGCTTATGGCTACACCTTC.

This clone was seen a few times. The chain joins TRBV7-2 to TRBJ2-1; D may correspond to TRBD1 or TRBD2 (5 bases each). CDR3 length equals 15 residues. Germline V gives CDR1 SGHTA, CDR2 FQGNSA. Trimming removed 2 bases at V and 6 bases at J, with 14 bases between. CDR3 DNA: TGTGCCAGCAGCTTATGGGCCACTAGGGGCAATGAGCAGTTCTTC. Translating it yields CASSLWATRGNEQFF. The full variable domain, completed using reference TRBV7-2 and TRBJ2-1, is GAGVSQSPSNKVTEKGKDVELRCDPISGHTALYWYRQSLGQGLEFLIYFQGNSAPDKSGLPSDRFSAERTGGSVSTLTIQRTQQEDSAVYLCASSLWATRGNEQFFGPGTRLTVL.

The genes are TRBV7-2 and TRBJ2-1; no clear D gene. V gave up 8 bases and J gave up 5 bases, with 7 bases separating them. The CDR3 spans 11 residues. The germline CDR1 and CDR2 sequences are SGHTA and FQGNSA. The CDR3 bases are TGTGCCAGCTACGCTCACAATGAGCAGTTCTTC. This codes for CASYAHNEQFF.

The chain has TRBV13 and TRBJ2-7; 7 bases align to TRBD1. The CDR3 contains 12 residues. CDR1 is PRHDT and CDR2 is FYEKMQ in the germline V gene (reference sequence). The J segment lost 8 bases and the V segment lost 3 bases, leaving 4 bases of the junction unmatched. CDR3 residues: CASSFGDSKQYF. In DNA, the CDR3 is TGTGCCAGCAGCTTTGGGGACAGCAAGCAGTACTTC.

The chain recombines TRBV6-5 with TRBJ2-7, with unresolved D. CDR3 length: 14 amino acids. Looked up from germline, CDR1 is MNHEY and CDR2 is SVGAGI. Trimming took 6 bases from V and 0 from J, leaving 12 bases between them. The CDR3 sequence: CASSLGPSSYEQYF. The CDR3 DNA is TGTGCCAGCAGCCTAGGGCCGAGCTCCTACGAGCAGTACTTC.